This entry features one T cell receptor (beta chain) sequence. These data come from a study of T cell responses to AZD1222 COVID-19 vaccine. The method was immunoSEQ multiplex PCR; TCRdb's version includes in-frame clones alone and lacks a portion of them. The top ten clones hold roughly 1% of a sample with fewer than 250,000 clones, roughly 91% of them seen once. V gave up 5 bases and J gave up 5 bases; unmatched junction bases: 1. Germline V lookup: CDR1 GTSNPN, CDR2 SVGIG (reference sequence). The CDR3 runs 11 residues. The receptor comes from an adult in good health. The input for sequencing was peripheral blood, taken on day 0 of MenACWY control vaccination. The rearrangement links TRBV30 to TRBJ1-2, with 8 bases matching TRBD1. In nucleotides, the CDR3 is TGTGCCTGGGACAGGGGTTATGGCTACACCTTC. Translating gives CAWDRGYGYTF.